These 30 T cell receptor beta chains were sequenced from one sample in a study of regulatory T cells in long-lasting Graves disease. Time point of the sample: newly diagnosed GD, antithyroid drugs for less than 3 months. RNA isolated from PBMCs was used to make the TCR library. Both iRepertoire HTBI primers and Arm-PCR of CDR3 regions were used to build the TCR beta libraries. TCRdb re-analysed the multiplex PCR reads in MiXCR, keeping a single row per CDR3 protein. The profile shows more than 400,000 distinct CDR3 sequences, over 15% of them singletons. In addition, the sample was reused for a study of T cells in Graves' hyperthyroidism and ophthalmopathy.

The source was peripheral blood mononuclear cells (PBMCs), collected at new diagnosis, from a patient treated with antithyroid drugs. Receptors originate from a woman younger than 45 with Graves disease.

This clonotype showed up many times. The chain has TRBV11-3 and TRBJ2-7; weak D call: TRBD2 (5 bases). Germline-derived CDR1 and CDR2 are SGHNT and YENEEA. The V gene lost 5 bases and the J gene lost 3 bases, with 14 bases spanning the gap. The CDR3 is 14 amino acids. DNA for the CDR3: TGTGCCAGCAGCCGCTCCGGGGAAAGCTACGAGCAGTACTTC. Encoded protein: CASSRSGESYEQYF.

This clonotype came up many times. V is TRBV5-5 and J is TRBJ1-4; perhaps TRBD1 as D (5 bases). V was clipped by 3 bases and J by 1 base, with 7 bases between them. This CDR3 spans 14 amino acids. The germline V gene has CDR1 SGHKS and CDR2 YYEKEE (reference sequence). This chain's CDR3 is CASSWGVTNEKLFF. The CDR3 region has the DNA TGTGCCAGCAGCTGGGGGGTAACTAATGAAAAACTGTTTTTT. The whole variable domain, filled in from reference TRBV5-5 and TRBJ1-4, reads DAGVTQSPTHLIKTRGQQVTLRCSPISGHKSVSWYQQVLGQGPQFIFQYYEKEERGRGNFPDRFSARQFPNYSSELNVNALLLGDSALYLCASSWGVTNEKLFFGSGTQLSVL.

The gene calls are TRBV5-6 and TRBJ1-2; weak D call: TRBD1 (6 bases). This CDR3 is 14 amino acids long. Trimming left V 2 bases short and J 8 bases short, with 16 bases between. CDR1 is SGHDT and CDR2 is YYEEEE in the germline V gene. The CDR3 loop is CASSLDWGQGGYTF. CDR3 DNA sequence: TGTGCCAGCAGCTTAGACTGGGGGCAAGGCGGCTACACCTTC.

This clonotype came up many times. V usage is TRBV7-2 and J usage is TRBJ2-1; TRBD2 matches at 12 bases. CDR3 size: 17 residues. Trimming removed 5 bases from V and 9 bases from J; junction bases left unmatched: 14. Germline CDR1 SGHTA, CDR2 FQGNSA. The CDR3 region is CASSPGRLAGEQSEQFF. Here the CDR3 DNA reads TGTGCCAGCAGCCCCGGTCGACTAGCGGGAGAACAGAGTGAGCAGTTCTTC. Combining the CDR3 with reference TRBV7-2 and TRBJ2-1 gives the whole variable domain GAGVSQSPSNKVTEKGKDVELRCDPISGHTALYWYRQSLGQGLEFLIYFQGNSAPDKSGLPSDRFSAERTGGSVSTLTIQRTQQEDSAVYLCASSPGRLAGEQSEQFFGPGTRLTVL.

The genes are TRBV19 and TRBJ1-1, with unresolved D. Germline values: CDR1 LNHDA, CDR2 SQIVND (reference sequence). The CDR3 length is 13 residues. Between the trimmed V and J ends, which lost 3 bases and 4 bases, there was a span of 9 bases. DNA for the CDR3: TGTGCCAGTAGTATTCGTTGGGGCACTGAAGCTTTCTTT. This translates into CASSIRWGTEAFF.

Regarding this clonotype: This may arise from a read error, as a much more abundant clone is one base away. This chain uses TRBV5-1 with TRBJ1-1, with a possible D match to TRBD1 (5 bases). Germline V gene lookup returns CDR1 SGHRS and CDR2 YFSETQ. The CDR3 covers 15 residues. V was trimmed by 0 bases and J by 4 bases, leaving 13 bases between them. The CDR3 region has the DNA TGCGCCAGCAGCTTGGGGGGCGCAGGGACCACTGAAGCTTTCTTT. It specifies CASSLGGAGTTEAFF.

This clonotype appeared many times. CDR3 DNA sequence: TGCAGTGCAGCGACTAGCGGGAATGGGTGGCAGTTCTTC. This encodes CSAATSGNGWQFF. V usage is TRBV20-1 and J usage is TRBJ2-1, with TRBD2 matching 11 bases. The V gene's germline CDR1 is DFQATT and CDR2 SNEGSKA (reference sequence). The CDR3 covers 13 residues. Germline trimming cut 6 bases from V and 12 bases from J; bases unmatched to any gene: 10.

At least ten counts were recorded for this clonotype. This chain connects TRBV7-2 to TRBJ2-2; D is possibly TRBD2 (6 bases). The V end was cut by 5 bases, the J end by 5 bases, with 15 bases between. In germline, CDR1 is SGHTA, CDR2 FQGNSA. This CDR3 comprises 15 residues. The CDR3 coding sequence is TGTGCCAGCAGCCCCCCGTGGAGGGCAACCGGGGAGCTGTTTTTT. As protein: CASSPPWRATGELFF.

Comment on this clonotype: A much larger clone sits a single nucleotide away, making a read error possible. The chain uses TRBV5-1 and TRBJ2-7; 7 nucleotides match TRBD2. This CDR3 is built from 13 residues. Germline V gene sequence: CDR1 SGHRS, CDR2 YFSETQ. The CDR3 DNA reads TGCGCCAGCAGCTTGGGGACTAGGTCGGAGCCGTACTTC. It encodes CASSLGTRSEPYF.

In this sample, this clonotype turned up many times. The gene calls are TRBV2 and TRBJ2-3, with TRBD2 identical over 12 bases. Germline loops: CDR1 SNHLY, CDR2 FYNNEI. The CDR3 is 15 amino acids. The trim removed 5 bases at V and 4 bases at J, leaving 4 bases unmatched. Written as DNA, the CDR3 is TGTGCCAGCAGTCCGGGACTAGCGGGCTCAGATACGCAGTATTTT. This sequence encodes CASSPGLAGSDTQYF. The full variable domain, with the rest looked up from reference TRBV2 and TRBJ2-3, is EPEVTQTPSHQVTQMGQEVILRCVPISNHLYFYWYRQILGQKVEFLVSFYNNEISEKSEIFDDQFSVERPDGSNFTLKIRSTKLEDSAMYFCASSPGLAGSDTQYFGPGTRLTVL.

This clonotype has at least ten counts. The rearrangement links TRBV20-1 to TRBJ2-1, with TRBD2 matching over 9 bases. There are 13 residues in the CDR3. CDR1 DFQATT and CDR2 SNEGSKA come from the germline V gene (reference sequence). CDR3 region: CSGAAGGRNEQFF. The DNA for the CDR3 is TGCAGCGGCGCAGCGGGAGGTAGGAATGAGCAGTTCTTC.

This clonotype has only a few counts. V usage is TRBV27 and J usage is TRBJ1-6; 7 bases align to TRBD1. The V gene end was trimmed by 2 bases and the J gene end by 11 bases; junction bases not matched to a gene: 3. The CDR3 loop spans 13 amino acids. Germline V gives CDR1 MNHEY, CDR2 SMNVEV (reference sequence). CDR3 sequence (DNA): TGTGCCAGCAGTTTAGATGACAGGGCACCCCTCCACTTT. Encoded protein: CASSLDDRAPLHF.

This clonotype appeared a few times. The chain uses TRBV14 and TRBJ2-7; the D is unclear. CDR3 size: 16 residues. The V end lost 0 bases, the J end lost 4 bases, and 16 bases lay between the germline ends. The V gene's germline CDR1 is SGHDN and CDR2 FVKESK. The DNA for the CDR3 is TGTGCCAGCAGCCAAGACAGCTTTTCAGCATCGTACGAGCAGTACTTC. Its protein product is CASSQDSFSASYEQYF.

This clonotype was observed at least ten times. The gene calls are TRBV7-2 and TRBJ2-7, with D perhaps matching TRBD1 (6 bases). The CDR3 runs to 12 residues. Germline V lookup: CDR1 SGHTA, CDR2 FQGNSA. V lost 3 bases and J lost 4, with 7 bases in between. The CDR3 coding sequence is TGTGCCAGCAGCTTCCAGGGGTACGAGCAGTACTTC. It translates to CASSFQGYEQYF.

This clonotype was counted many times. The chain recombines TRBV2 with TRBJ1-2; no firm D call. Germline-derived CDR1 and CDR2 are SNHLY and FYNNEI. The V end lost 6 bases, the J end lost 6 bases, and 29 bases lay between the germline ends. This CDR3 is built from 18 residues. The CDR3 DNA is TGTGCCAGCAGCCTCCGGACCCTCCTTGATCCGGCAGGTCATGGCTACACCTTC. Encoded protein: CASSLRTLLDPAGHGYTF. Complete variable domain (other parts from reference TRBV2 and TRBJ1-2): EPEVTQTPSHQVTQMGQEVILRCVPISNHLYFYWYRQILGQKVEFLVSFYNNEISEKSEIFDDQFSVERPDGSNFTLKIRSTKLEDSAMYFCASSLRTLLDPAGHGYTFGSGTRLTVV.

Concerning this clonotype itself: It is likely a read error: a sequence one base away is far more abundant. This chain uses TRBV18 with TRBJ2-1; tentatively, D is TRBD2 (6 bases). CDR3 length: 15 amino acids. CDR1 is KGHSH, CDR2 LQKENI, per germline. With 8 bases removed from V and 8 bases from J, the gap between germline ends came to 22 bases. Here the CDR3 reads CASSPRLGPADEQFF. The CDR3 coding sequence is TGTGCCAGCAGCCCGAGACTAGGACCTGCCGATGAGCAGTTCTTC.

This clonotype was detected ten times or more. V usage is TRBV9 and J usage is TRBJ2-5, with 9 positions matching TRBD2. Losses at the gene ends were 2 bases for V and 5 bases for J; bases not matched to a gene: 7. The CDR3 spans 15 residues. Per germline, CDR1 SGDLS and CDR2 YYNGEE. The CDR3 DNA is TGTGCCAGCAGCGTCTCAGCGGGAGGATTGGAGACCCAGTACTTC. Protein product: CASSVSAGGLETQYF. Variable domain in full (rest from reference TRBV9 and TRBJ2-5): DSGVTQTPKHLITATGQRVTLRCSPRSGDLSVYWYQQSLDQGLQFLIQYYNGEERAKGNILERFSAQQFPDLHSELNLSSLELGDSALYFCASSVSAGGLETQYFGPGTRLLVL.

This clonotype was counted ten times or more. For the CDR3, the DNA is TGTGCCAGCAGTTTTGGGCTAGCCTGGTCCACAGATACGCAGTATTTT. This translates into CASSFGLAWSTDTQYF. The rearrangement uses TRBV28 and TRBJ2-3; D might be TRBD2 (5 bases). The germline gives CDR1 MDHEN, CDR2 SYDVKM. Trimming stripped 3 bases from V and 2 bases from J, with 15 bases between. The CDR3 totals 16 residues.

This clonotype has a count of ten or more. The chain uses TRBV27 and TRBJ2-7; 8 bases map to TRBD1. CDR3 length equals 17 residues. The V and J ends lost 2 bases and 5 bases, in that order; junction bases with no gene match: 14. Germline lookup yields CDR1 MNHEY and CDR2 SMNVEV (reference sequence). The CDR3 DNA sequence: TGTGCCAGCAGTTTAGATTTCCGGACGACAGGGGTCAACGAGCAGTACTTC. Amino acid sequence: CASSLDFRTTGVNEQYF.

In its sample, this clonotype was seen many times. V usage is TRBV20-1 and J usage is TRBJ2-7; D is perhaps TRBD2 (5 bases). Germline CDR1 is DFQATT and CDR2 is SNEGSKA (reference sequence). There are 15 residues in the CDR3. V lost 0 bases, J lost 3 bases, and 15 bases lay in between. CDR3 residues: CSARDRRPGGYEQYF. CDR3 bases: TGCAGTGCTAGAGATCGGAGGCCAGGTGGCTACGAGCAGTACTTC.

This clonotype was seen more than once but under ten times. V usage is TRBV7-9 and J usage is TRBJ1-1, with D unresolved. V gave up 6 bases and J gave up 0 bases, with 11 bases separating them. CDR1 is SEHNR and CDR2 is FQNEAQ in the germline V gene (reference sequence). This CDR3 contains 14 residues. CDR3 DNA: TGTGCCAGCAGTACACTGGGGATGAACACTGAAGCTTTCTTT. The encoded protein is CASSTLGMNTEAFF.

At least ten counts were recorded for this clonotype. The V and J genes are TRBV5-1 and TRBJ2-7, with D perhaps matching TRBD2 (5 bases). The CDR3 is made up of 14 amino acids. Per the germline V gene, CDR1 is SGHRS and CDR2 is YFSETQ. V shed 0 bases and J shed 0 bases, with 7 bases lying between them. The CDR3 loop reads CASSLAAGSYEQYF. The CDR3 nucleotides read TGCGCCAGCAGCTTGGCCGCGGGCTCCTACGAGCAGTACTTC.

This clonotype was observed at least ten times. The chain joins TRBV6-1 to TRBJ2-7, with D possibly being TRBD2 (6 bases). V was clipped by 4 bases and J by 3 bases, with 16 bases between them. The CDR3 runs 15 residues. Germline assignment: CDR1 MNHNS and CDR2 SASEGT. CDR3: CASSGGYRGGYEQYF. CDR3 in DNA: TGTGCCAGCAGTGGGGGCTACCGGGGAGGCTACGAGCAGTACTTC.

About this clonotype: One end of the junction does not line up with germline, which may come from a read error. The CDR3 spells CASSQEWVSDQPQHF. The CDR3 region has the DNA TGCGCCAGCAGCCAAGAGTGGGTTAGCGATCAGCCCCAGCATTTT. V gene TRBV4-3 combines with J gene TRBJ1-5; D call uncertain. The CDR3 is made up of 15 amino acids. Germline V gives CDR1 LGHNA, CDR2 YSLEER.

This clonotype appeared many times. The chain combines TRBV28 with TRBJ1-2; D is uncertain. The CDR3 spans 11 residues. Per germline, CDR1 MDHEN and CDR2 SYDVKM. V gave up 5 bases and J gave up 7 bases, with 8 bases separating them. The CDR3, as DNA: TGTGCCAGCAGTGGAATGCTTGGCTACACCTTC. Translating gives CASSGMLGYTF.

This chain links TRBV18 with TRBJ2-3; either TRBD1 or TRBD2 may supply D (5 bases each). The germline V and J ends were trimmed by 0 bases and 2 bases, with 15 bases remaining between them. Germline lookup yields CDR1 KGHSH and CDR2 LQKENI. This CDR3 contains 17 residues. The CDR3 loop reads CASSPPGRRPPTDTQYF. The CDR3 DNA is TGTGCCAGCTCACCACCGGGACGGCGACCTCCCACAGATACGCAGTATTTT.

At least ten counts were recorded for this clonotype. The rearrangement links TRBV11-2 to TRBJ2-7; D is possibly TRBD1 or TRBD2 (5 bases each). Germline V CDR1 and CDR2: SGHAT, FQNNGV. Trimming left V 7 bases short and J 2 bases short, with 12 bases between. This CDR3 comprises 13 residues. CDR3: CASTPTAAYEQYF. The CDR3 region has the DNA TGTGCCAGCACCCCGACAGCGGCCTACGAGCAGTACTTC.

This clonotype was detected ten times or more. The chain carries TRBV18 and TRBJ2-7; possible D gene TRBD1, 8 bases. Trimming cost V 2 bases and J 4 bases, with 15 bases left between them. Germline-derived CDR1 and CDR2 are KGHSH and LQKENI. This CDR3 is built from 15 residues. The CDR3 loop reads CASSPREQGGYEQYF. CDR3 sequence (DNA): TGTGCCAGCTCACCAAGGGAACAGGGGGGGTACGAGCAGTACTTC.

This chain uses TRBV6-9 with TRBJ1-2; 7 positions match TRBD1. This CDR3 comprises 16 residues. Germline V gene sequence: CDR1 MNHGY, CDR2 SVAAGI. The V segment lost 3 bases and the J segment 4 bases; nucleotides outside the gene matches: 11. This chain's CDR3 is CASSYSPGQNTYGYTF. In DNA form, the CDR3 reads TGTGCCAGCAGTTACTCCCCGGGACAGAATACCTATGGCTACACCTTC.

The genes are TRBV9 and TRBJ2-3, with D possibly called TRBD1 or TRBD2 (6 bases each). CDR1 is SGDLS, CDR2 YYNGEE, per germline. V was trimmed by 0 bases and J by 3 bases, leaving 14 bases between them. The CDR3 spans 16 residues. This CDR3 reads CASSVGGAFGTDTQYF. CDR3 in DNA: TGTGCCAGCAGCGTAGGGGGGGCCTTTGGTACAGATACGCAGTATTTT.